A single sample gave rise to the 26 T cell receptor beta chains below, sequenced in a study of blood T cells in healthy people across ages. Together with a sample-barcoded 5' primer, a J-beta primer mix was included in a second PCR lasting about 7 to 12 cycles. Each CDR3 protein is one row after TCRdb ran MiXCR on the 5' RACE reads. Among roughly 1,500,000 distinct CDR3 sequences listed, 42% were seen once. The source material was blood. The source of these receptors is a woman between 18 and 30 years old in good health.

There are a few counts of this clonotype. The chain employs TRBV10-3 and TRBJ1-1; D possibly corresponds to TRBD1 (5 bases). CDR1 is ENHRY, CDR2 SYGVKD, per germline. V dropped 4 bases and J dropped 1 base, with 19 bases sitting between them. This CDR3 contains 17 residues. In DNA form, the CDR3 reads TGTGCCATCAGTGCACGACAGTCCGTCTACGCGAACACTGAAGCTTTCTTT. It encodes CAISARQSVYANTEAFF.

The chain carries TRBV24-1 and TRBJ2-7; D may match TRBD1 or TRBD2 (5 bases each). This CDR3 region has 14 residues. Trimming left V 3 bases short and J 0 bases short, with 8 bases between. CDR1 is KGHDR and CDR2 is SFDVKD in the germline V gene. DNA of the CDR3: TGTGCCACCAGTGATGGGGGAACCTCCTACGAGCAGTACTTC. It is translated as CATSDGGTSYEQYF.

CDR3 DNA sequence: TGCGCCAGCAGCTTAAGGCGTGTTTCCACAGATACGCAGTATTTT. It translates to CASSLRRVSTDTQYF. The chain employs TRBV5-1 and TRBJ2-3, with D unresolved. Trimming pared 2 bases from V and 2 bases from J, leaving 12 bases between. Germline-derived CDR1 and CDR2 are SGHRS and YFSETQ. The CDR3 extends over 15 amino acids. Filled out from reference TRBV5-1 and TRBJ2-3, the complete variable domain reads KAGVTQTPRYLIKTRGQQVTLSCSPISGHRSVSWYQQTPGQGLQFLFEYFSETQRNKGNFPGRFSGRQFSNSRSEMNVSTLELGDSALYLCASSLRRVSTDTQYFGPGTRLTVL.

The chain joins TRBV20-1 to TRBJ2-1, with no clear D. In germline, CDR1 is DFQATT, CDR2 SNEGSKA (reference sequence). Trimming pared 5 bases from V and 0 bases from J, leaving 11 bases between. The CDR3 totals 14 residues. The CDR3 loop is CSAVLAHSYNEQFF. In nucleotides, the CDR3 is TGCAGTGCTGTATTAGCCCACTCCTACAATGAGCAGTTCTTC.

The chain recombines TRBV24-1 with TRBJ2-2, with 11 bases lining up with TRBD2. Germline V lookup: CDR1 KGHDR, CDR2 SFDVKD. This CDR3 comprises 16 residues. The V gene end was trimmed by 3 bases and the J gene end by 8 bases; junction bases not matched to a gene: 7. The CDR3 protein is CATSDPRLAGTGELFF. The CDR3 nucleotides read TGTGCCACCAGTGATCCCCGACTAGCGGGGACGGGGGAGCTGTTTTTT.

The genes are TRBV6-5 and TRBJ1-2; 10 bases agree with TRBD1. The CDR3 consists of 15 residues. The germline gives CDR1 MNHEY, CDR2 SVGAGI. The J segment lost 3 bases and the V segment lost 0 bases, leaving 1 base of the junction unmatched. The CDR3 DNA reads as TGTGCCAGCAGTTACTCAGGGACAGGGGACTATGGCTACACCTTC. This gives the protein CASSYSGTGDYGYTF.

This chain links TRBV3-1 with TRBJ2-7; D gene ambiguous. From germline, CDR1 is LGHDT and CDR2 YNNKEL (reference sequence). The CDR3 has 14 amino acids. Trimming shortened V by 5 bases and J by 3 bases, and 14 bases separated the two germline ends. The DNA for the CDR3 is TGTGCCAGCAGCTCCGGGCAGGTCGTCTACGAGCAGTACTTC. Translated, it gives CASSSGQVVYEQYF.

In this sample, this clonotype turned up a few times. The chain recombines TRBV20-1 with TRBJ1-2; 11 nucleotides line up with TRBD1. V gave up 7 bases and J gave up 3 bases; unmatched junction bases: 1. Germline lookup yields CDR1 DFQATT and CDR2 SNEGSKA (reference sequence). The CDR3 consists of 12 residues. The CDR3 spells CSGTGGYYGYTF. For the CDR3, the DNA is TGCAGTGGGACAGGGGGCTACTATGGCTACACCTTC.

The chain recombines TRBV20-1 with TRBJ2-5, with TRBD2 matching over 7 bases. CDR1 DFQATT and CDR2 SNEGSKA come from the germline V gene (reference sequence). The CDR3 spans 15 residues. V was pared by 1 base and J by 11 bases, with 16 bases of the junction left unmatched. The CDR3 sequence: CSARAGLETYNEQYF. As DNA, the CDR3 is TGCAGTGCTAGAGCCGGACTAGAGACCTACAATGAGCAGTACTTC.

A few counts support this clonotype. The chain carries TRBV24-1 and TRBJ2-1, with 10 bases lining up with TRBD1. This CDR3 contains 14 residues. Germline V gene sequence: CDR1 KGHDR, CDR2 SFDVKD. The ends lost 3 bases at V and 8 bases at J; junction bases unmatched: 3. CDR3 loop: CATSDPTGGYEQFF. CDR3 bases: TGTGCCACCAGTGATCCGACAGGGGGCTATGAGCAGTTCTTC.

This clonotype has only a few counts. The CDR3 DNA reads TGTGCCAGCATCGCGCTCAATGAGCAGTTCTTC. It is translated as CASIALNEQFF. The chain recombines TRBV2 with TRBJ2-1; D not certain. Germline loops: CDR1 SNHLY, CDR2 FYNNEI. V was shortened by 7 bases and J by 6 bases, with 7 bases between the two germline ends. The CDR3 extends over 11 amino acids.

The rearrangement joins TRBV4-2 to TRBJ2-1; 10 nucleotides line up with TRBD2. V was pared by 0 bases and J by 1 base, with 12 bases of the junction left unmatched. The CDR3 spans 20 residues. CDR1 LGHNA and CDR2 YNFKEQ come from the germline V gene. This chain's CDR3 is CASSQDLASGGGISYNEQFF. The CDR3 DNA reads TGTGCCAGCAGCCAAGATCTGGCTAGCGGGGGAGGGATTTCCTACAATGAGCAGTTCTTC.

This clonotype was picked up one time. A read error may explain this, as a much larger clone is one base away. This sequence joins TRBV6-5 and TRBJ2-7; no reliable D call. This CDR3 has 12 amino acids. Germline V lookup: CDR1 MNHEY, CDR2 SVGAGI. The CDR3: CASSYSNYERYF. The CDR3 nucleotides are TGTGCCAGCAGTTACTCGAATTACGAGCGGTACTTC.

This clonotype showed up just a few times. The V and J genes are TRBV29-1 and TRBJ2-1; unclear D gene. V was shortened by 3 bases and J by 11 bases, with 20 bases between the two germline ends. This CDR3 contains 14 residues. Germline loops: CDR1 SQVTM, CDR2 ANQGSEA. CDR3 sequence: CSVDEKEGGGKQFF. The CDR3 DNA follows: TGCAGCGTTGACGAGAAGGAAGGTGGCGGTAAGCAGTTCTTC.

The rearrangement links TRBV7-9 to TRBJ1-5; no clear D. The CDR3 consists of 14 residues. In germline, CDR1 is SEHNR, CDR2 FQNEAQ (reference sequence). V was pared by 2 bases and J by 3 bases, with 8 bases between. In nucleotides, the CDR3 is TGTGCCAGCAGCTTACCCGGGATCAATCAGCCCCAGCATTTT. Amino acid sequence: CASSLPGINQPQHF.

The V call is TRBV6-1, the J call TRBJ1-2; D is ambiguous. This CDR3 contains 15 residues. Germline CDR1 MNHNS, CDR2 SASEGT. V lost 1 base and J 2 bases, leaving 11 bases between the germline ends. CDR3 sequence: CASSEDGRGNYGYTF. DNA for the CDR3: TGTGCCAGCAGTGAAGACGGTCGGGGAAACTATGGCTACACCTTC.

CDR3 sequence (DNA): TGTGCCAGCAGGCAGGGGGCTATTGAAGCTTTCTTT. It codes for CASRQGAIEAFF. This sequence joins TRBV6-5 and TRBJ1-1; 8 bases map to TRBD1. There are 12 residues in the CDR3. Losses at the gene ends were 6 bases for V and 7 bases for J; bases not matched to a gene: 4. CDR1 and CDR2 (germline): MNHEY, SVGAGI.

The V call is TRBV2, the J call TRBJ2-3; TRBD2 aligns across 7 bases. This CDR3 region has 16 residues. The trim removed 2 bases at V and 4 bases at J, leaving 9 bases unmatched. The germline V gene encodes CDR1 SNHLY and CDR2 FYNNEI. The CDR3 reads CASSERASGASDTQYF. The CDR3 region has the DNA TGTGCCAGCAGTGAAAGGGCGAGCGGGGCGTCAGATACGCAGTATTTT. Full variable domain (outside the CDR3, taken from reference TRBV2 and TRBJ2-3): EPEVTQTPSHQVTQMGQEVILRCVPISNHLYFYWYRQILGQKVEFLVSFYNNEISEKSEIFDDQFSVERPDGSNFTLKIRSTKLEDSAMYFCASSERASGASDTQYFGPGTRLTVL.

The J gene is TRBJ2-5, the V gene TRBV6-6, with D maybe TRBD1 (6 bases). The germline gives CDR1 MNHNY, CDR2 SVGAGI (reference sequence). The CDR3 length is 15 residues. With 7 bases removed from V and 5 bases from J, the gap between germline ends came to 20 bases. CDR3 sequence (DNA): TGTGCCAGCACCCCAGGGGCAGGGGAGAGGGAGACCCAGTACTTC. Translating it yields CASTPGAGERETQYF.

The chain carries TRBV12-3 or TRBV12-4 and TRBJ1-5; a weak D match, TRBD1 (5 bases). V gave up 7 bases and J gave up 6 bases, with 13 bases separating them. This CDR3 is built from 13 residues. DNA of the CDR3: TGTGCCAGCATGGTGGGGCCGGGTCAGCCCCAGCATTTT. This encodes CASMVGPGQPQHF.

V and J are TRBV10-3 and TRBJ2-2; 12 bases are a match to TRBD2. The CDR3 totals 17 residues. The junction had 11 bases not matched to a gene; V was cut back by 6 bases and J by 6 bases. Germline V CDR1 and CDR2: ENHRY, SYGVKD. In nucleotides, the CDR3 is TGTGCCATCAGGCTACCTAGCGGGGGGGCCCCGGCCGGGGAGCTGTTTTTT. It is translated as CAIRLPSGGAPAGELFF.

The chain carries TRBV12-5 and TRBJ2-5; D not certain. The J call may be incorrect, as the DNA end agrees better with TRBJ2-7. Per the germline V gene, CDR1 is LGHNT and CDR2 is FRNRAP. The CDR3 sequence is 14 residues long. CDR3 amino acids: CASGLKSEPYEQYF. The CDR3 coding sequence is TGTGCTAGTGGTTTGAAGTCCGAACCCTACGAGCAGTACTTC.

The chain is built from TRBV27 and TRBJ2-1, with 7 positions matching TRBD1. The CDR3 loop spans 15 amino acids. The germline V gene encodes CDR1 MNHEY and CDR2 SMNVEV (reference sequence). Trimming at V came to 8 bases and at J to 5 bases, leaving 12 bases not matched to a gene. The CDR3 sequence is CASGLTGNIHNEQFF. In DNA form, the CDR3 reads TGTGCCAGCGGCCTGACAGGGAATATACACAATGAGCAGTTCTTC.

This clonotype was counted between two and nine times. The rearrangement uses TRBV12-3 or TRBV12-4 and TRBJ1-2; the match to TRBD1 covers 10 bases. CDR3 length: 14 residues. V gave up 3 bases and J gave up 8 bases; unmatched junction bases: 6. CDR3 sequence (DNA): TGTGCCAGCAGTTTTCCGGGACAGGGGAGCGGCTACACCTTC. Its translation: CASSFPGQGSGYTF.

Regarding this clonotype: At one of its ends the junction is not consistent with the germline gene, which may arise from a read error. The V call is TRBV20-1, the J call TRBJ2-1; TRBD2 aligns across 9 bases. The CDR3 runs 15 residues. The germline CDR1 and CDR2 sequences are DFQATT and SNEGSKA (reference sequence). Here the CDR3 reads CSPRPSGVTYNEQFF. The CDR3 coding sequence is TGCAGTCCTAGACCTAGCGGGGTTACCTACAATGAGCAGTTCTTC.

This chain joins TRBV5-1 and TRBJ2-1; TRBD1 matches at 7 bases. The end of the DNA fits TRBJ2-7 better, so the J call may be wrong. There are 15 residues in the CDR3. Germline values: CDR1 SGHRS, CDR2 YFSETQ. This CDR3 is CASSLGQGSYNEQYF. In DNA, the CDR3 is TGCGCCAGCAGCTTGGGACAGGGCTCCTACAATGAGCAGTACTTC.